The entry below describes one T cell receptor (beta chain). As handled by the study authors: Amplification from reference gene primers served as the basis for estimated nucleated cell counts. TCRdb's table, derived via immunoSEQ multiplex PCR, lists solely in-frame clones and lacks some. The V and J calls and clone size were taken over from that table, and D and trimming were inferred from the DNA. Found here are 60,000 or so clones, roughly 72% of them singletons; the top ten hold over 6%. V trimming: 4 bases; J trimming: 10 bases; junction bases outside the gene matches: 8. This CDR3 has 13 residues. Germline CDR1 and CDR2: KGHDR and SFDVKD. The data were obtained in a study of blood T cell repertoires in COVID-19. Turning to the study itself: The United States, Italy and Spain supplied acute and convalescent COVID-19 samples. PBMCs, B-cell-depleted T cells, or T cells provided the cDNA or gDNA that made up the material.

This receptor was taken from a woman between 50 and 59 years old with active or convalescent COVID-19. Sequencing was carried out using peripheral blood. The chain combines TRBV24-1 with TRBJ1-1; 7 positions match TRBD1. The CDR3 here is CATSEHGTVGAFF. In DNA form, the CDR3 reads TGTGCCACCAGTGAACACGGGACAGTTGGAGCTTTCTTT.